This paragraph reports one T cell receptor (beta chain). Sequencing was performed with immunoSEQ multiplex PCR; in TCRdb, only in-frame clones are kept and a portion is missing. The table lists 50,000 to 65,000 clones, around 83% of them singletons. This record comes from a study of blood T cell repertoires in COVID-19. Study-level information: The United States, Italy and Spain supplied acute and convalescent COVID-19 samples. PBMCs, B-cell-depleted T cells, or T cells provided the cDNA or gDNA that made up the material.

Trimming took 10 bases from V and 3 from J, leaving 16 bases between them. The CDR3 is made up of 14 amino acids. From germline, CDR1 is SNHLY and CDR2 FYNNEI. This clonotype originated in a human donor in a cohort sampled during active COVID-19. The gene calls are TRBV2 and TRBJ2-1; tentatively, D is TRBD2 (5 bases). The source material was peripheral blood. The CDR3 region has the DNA TGTGCCACGGGCCTGGGCGGGTTCTACAATGAGCAGTTCTTC. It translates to CATGLGGFYNEQFF.